This TCR beta chain was retrieved from a study of blood T cell repertoires in COVID-19. In the source study's methods: Quantification of nucleated cells was approximated via reference gene primer amplification. Sequencing used immunoSEQ multiplex PCR; TCRdb keeps in-frame clones, though not all of them. Clone size and V and J calls were adopted from that table, with D and trimming inferred from the DNA. The data hold under 60,000 clones, with around 90% observed a single time. The V gene's germline CDR1 is KGHSH and CDR2 LQKENI. The CDR3 is 17 amino acids. The trim removed 3 bases at V and 3 bases at J, leaving 8 bases unmatched.

The sequencing input was peripheral blood. The gene calls are TRBV18 and TRBJ2-1; 10 positions agree with TRBD2. The TCR originated in a human donor with acute or convalescent COVID-19. The donor label of this sample is uncertain. The CDR3 here is CASSPGASGSFYNEQFF. As DNA, the CDR3 is TGTGCCAGCTCACCGGGAGCTAGCGGGAGTTTCTACAATGAGCAGTTCTTC.